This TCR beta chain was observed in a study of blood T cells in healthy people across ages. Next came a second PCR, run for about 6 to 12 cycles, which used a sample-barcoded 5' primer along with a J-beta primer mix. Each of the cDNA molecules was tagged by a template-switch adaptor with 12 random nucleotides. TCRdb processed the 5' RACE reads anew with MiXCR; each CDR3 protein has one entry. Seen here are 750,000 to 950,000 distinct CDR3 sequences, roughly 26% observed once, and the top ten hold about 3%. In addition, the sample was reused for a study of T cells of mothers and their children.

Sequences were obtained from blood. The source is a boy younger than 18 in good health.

The CDR3 reads CASSVRLAVSYEQYF. As DNA, the CDR3 is TGCGCCAGCAGTGTGAGACTAGCTGTGTCCTACGAGCAGTACTTC. V and J are TRBV10-2 and TRBJ2-5; 7 bases fit TRBD2. The better agreement between TRBJ2-7 and the DNA end casts doubt on the J call. This CDR3 region has 15 residues. Germline V gives CDR1 WSHSY, CDR2 SAAADI.